This T cell receptor (beta chain) was sequenced in a study of shared clonotypes between healthy human individuals. Trimming took 0 bases from V and 5 from J, leaving 17 bases between them. Per the germline V gene, CDR1 is SGHRS and CDR2 is YFSETQ. The CDR3 length is 16 residues. This clone showed up just a few times. The donor population consisted of healthy HIV-negative adults with no recent acute infections or vaccinations. Genomic DNA from unsorted samples was obtained from approximately 96 million PBMCs (per sample). Investigators spread the genomic DNA of each subset evenly over several immunoSEQ plates. Replicate PCRs run on unsorted PBMC used around 0.3 ug DNA, which was approximately 29,000 T cell genomes. Method: immunoSEQ multiplex PCR; TCRdb's copy keeps in-frame clones and lacks some. The table has approximately 470,000 clones, over 75% seen once.

This chain uses TRBV5-1 with TRBJ2-5; D uncertain. The sequence was obtained from a woman in her forties in good health. Some clones in this sample may be carry-over from other donors' samples. The sequencing input was PBMCs. The CDR3 reads CASSLGLGSLDETQYF. In nucleotides, the CDR3 is TGCGCCAGCAGCTTGGGCCTGGGATCTTTGGACGAGACCCAGTACTTC.